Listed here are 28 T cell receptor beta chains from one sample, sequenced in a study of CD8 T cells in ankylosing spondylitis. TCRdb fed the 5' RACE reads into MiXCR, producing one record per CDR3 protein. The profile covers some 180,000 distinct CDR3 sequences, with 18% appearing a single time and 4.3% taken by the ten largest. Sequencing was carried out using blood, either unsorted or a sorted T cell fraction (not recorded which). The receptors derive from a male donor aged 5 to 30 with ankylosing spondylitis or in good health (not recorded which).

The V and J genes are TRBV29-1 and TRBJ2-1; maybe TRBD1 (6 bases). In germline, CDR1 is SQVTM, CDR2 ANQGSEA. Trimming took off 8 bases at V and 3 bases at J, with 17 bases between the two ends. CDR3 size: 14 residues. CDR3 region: CSHTAGAIYNEQFF. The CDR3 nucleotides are TGCAGCCACACGGCAGGGGCTATCTACAATGAGCAGTTCTTC.

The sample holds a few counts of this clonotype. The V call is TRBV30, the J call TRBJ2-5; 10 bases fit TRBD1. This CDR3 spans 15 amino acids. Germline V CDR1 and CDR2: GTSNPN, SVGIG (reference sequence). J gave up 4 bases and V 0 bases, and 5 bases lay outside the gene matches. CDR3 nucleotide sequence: TGTGCCTGGAGTGTAAGACAGGGGGCTAGAGAGACCCAGTACTTC. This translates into CAWSVRQGARETQYF.

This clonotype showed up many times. DNA of the CDR3: TGTGCCAGCAGCCGTTGGCCGACTGTCGGAGGAGGCTCCTACGAGCAGTACTTC. Protein: CASSRWPTVGGGSYEQYF. The chain has TRBV7-9 and TRBJ2-7, with D tentatively TRBD2 (5 bases). V shed 5 bases and J shed 0 bases, with 23 bases lying between them. The CDR3 contains 18 residues. CDR1 is SEHNR and CDR2 is FQNEAQ in the germline V gene (reference sequence).

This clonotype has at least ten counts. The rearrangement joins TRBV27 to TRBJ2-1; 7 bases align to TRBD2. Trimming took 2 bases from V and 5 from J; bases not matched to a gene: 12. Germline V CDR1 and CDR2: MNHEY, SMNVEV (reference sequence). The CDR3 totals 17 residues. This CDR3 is CASSLGSATSTNNEQFF. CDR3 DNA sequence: TGTGCCAGCAGTTTAGGGTCGGCGACTAGCACAAACAATGAGCAGTTCTTC.

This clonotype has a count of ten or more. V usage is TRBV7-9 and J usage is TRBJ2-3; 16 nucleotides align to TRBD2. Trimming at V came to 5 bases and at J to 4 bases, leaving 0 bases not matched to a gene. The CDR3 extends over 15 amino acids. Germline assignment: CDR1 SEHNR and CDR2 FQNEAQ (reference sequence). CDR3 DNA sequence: TGTGCCAGCAGCGGGACTAGCGGGAGGGCAGATACGCAGTATTTT. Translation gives CASSGTSGRADTQYF.

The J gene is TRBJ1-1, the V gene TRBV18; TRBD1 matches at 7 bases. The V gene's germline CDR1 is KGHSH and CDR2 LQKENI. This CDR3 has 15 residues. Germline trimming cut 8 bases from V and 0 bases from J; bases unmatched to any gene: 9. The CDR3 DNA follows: TGTGCCAGCCCCCAGGGGGAATCCATGAACACTGAAGCTTTCTTT. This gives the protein CASPQGESMNTEAFF.

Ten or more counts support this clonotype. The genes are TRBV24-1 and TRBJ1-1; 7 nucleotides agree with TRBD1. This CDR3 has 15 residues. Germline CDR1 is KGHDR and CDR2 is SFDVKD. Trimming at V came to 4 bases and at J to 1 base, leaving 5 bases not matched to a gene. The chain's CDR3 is CATSDSGTENTEAFF. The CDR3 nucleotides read TGTGCCACCAGTGACTCCGGGACAGAGAACACTGAAGCTTTCTTT.

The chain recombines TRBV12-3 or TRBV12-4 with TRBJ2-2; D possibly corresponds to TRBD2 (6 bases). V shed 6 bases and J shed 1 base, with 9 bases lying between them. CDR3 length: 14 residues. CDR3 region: CASRGGQNTGELFF. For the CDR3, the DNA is TGTGCCAGCAGGGGAGGACAGAACACCGGGGAGCTGTTTTTT.

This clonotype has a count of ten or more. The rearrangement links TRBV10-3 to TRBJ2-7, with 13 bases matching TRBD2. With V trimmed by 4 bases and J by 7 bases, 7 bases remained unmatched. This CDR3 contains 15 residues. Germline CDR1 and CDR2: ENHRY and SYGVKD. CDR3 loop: CAISASGTSGVEQYF. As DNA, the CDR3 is TGTGCCATCAGTGCTTCCGGGACTAGCGGGGTGGAGCAGTACTTC.

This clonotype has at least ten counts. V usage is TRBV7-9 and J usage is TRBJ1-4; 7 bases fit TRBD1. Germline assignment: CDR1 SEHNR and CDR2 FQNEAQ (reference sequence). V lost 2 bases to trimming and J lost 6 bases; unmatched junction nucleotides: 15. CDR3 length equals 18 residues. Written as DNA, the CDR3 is TGTGCCAGCAGCTTAATATCCCCCTCGGACAGGTCGGATGAAAAACTGTTTTTT. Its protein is CASSLISPSDRSDEKLFF.

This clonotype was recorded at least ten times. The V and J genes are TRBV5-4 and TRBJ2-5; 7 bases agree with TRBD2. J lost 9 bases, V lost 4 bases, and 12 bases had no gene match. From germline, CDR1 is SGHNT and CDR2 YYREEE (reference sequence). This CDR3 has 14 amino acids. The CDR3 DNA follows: TGTGCCAGCAGCGTCACTAGCGAGCCGGGGGCCCAGTACTTC. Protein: CASSVTSEPGAQYF.

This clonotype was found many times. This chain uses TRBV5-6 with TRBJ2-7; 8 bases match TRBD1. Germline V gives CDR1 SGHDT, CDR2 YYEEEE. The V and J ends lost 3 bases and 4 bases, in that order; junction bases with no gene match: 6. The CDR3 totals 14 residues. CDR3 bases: TGTGCCAGCAGCTGGGGACAGGTTGATTACGAGCAGTACTTC. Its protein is CASSWGQVDYEQYF.

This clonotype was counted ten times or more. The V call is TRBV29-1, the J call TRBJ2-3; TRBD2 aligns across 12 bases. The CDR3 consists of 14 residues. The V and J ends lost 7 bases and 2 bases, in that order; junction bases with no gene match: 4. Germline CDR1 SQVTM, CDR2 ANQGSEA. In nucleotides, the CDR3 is TGCAGCGCAGGACTAGCGGGGTCCACAGATACGCAGTATTTT. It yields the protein CSAGLAGSTDTQYF.

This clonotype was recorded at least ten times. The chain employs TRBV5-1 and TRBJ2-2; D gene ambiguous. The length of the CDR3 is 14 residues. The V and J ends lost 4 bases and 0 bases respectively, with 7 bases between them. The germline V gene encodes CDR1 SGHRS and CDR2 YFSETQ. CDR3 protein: CASSLRTNTGELFF. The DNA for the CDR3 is TGCGCCAGCAGCCTCAGAACGAACACCGGGGAGCTGTTTTTT.

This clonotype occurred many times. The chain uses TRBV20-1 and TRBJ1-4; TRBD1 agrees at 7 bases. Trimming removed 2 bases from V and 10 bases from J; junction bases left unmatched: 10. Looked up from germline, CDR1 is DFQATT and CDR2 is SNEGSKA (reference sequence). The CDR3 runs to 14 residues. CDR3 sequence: CSARPNTGEGKLFF. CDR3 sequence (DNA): TGCAGTGCTAGACCCAACACAGGGGAGGGAAAACTGTTTTTT.

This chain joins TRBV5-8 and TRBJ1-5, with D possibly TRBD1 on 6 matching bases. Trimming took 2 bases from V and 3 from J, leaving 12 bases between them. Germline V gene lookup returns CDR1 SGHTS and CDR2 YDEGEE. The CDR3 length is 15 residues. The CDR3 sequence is CASSLEGGNNQPQHF. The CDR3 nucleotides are TGTGCCAGCAGCTTAGAGGGGGGAAACAATCAGCCCCAGCATTTT.

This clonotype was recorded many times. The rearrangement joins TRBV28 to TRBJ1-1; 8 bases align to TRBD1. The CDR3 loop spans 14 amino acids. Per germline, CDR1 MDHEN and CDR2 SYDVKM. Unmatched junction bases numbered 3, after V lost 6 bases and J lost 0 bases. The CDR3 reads CASRQGAVNTEAFF. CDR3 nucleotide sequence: TGTGCCAGCAGGCAGGGGGCTGTGAACACTGAAGCTTTCTTT.

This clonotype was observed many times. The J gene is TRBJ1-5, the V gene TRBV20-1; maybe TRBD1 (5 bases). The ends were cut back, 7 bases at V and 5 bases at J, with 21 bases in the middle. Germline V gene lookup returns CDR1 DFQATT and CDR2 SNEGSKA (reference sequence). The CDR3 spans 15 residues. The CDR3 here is CSVLPFRGEDQPQHF. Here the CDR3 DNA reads TGCAGTGTTCTACCGTTCCGGGGGGAGGATCAGCCCCAGCATTTT.

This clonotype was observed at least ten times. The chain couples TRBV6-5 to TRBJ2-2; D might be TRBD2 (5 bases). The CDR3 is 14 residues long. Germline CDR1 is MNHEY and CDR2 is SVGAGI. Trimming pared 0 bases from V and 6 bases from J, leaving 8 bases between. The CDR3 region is CASSYSGLSGELFF. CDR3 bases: TGTGCCAGCAGTTACTCAGGACTCTCCGGGGAGCTGTTTTTT.

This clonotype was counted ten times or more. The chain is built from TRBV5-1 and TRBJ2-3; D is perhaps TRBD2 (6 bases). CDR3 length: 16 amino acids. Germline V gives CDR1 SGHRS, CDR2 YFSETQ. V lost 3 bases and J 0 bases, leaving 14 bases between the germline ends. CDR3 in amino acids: CASSSGLIKSTDTQYF. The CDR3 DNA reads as TGCGCCAGCAGCTCAGGACTAATAAAAAGCACAGATACGCAGTATTTT.

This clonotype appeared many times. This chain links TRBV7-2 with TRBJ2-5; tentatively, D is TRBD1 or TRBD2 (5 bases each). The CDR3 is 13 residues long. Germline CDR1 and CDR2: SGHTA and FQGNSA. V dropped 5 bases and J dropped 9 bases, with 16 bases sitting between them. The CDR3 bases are TGTGCCAGCAGCCCTCTGGGGACCTCGGCCCAGTACTTC. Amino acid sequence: CASSPLGTSAQYF.

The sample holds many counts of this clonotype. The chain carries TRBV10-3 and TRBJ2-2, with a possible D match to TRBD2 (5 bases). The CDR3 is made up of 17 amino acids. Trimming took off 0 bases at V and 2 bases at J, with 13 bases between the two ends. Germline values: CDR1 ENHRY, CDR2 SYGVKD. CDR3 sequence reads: CAISESVGGFNTGELFF. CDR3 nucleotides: TGTGCCATCAGTGAGTCAGTTGGCGGGTTCAACACCGGGGAGCTGTTTTTT.

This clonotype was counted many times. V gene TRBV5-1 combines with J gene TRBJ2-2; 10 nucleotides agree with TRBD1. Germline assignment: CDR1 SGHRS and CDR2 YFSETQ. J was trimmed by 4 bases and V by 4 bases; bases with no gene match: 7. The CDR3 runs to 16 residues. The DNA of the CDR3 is TGCGCCAGCAGCCTCGGGACAGGGGCGGGCACCGGGGAGCTGTTTTTT. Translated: CASSLGTGAGTGELFF.

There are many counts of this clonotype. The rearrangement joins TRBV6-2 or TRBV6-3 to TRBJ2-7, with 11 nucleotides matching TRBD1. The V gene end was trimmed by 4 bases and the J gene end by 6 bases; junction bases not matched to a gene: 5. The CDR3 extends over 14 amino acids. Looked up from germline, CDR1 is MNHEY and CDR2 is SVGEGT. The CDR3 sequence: CASSFTGTGGEQYF. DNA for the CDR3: TGTGCCAGCAGTTTCACCGGGACAGGGGGCGAGCAGTACTTC.

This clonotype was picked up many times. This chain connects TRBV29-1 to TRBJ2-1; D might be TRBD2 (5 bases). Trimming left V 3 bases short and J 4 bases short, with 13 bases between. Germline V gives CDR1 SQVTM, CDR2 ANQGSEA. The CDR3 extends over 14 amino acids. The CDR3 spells CSVEAWESYNEQFF. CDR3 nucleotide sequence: TGCAGCGTTGAGGCGTGGGAGTCGTACAATGAGCAGTTCTTC.

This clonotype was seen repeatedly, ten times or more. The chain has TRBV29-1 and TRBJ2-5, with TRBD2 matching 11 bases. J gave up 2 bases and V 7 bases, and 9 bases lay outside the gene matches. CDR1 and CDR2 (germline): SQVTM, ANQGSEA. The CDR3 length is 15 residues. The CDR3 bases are TGCAGCGGTAGCCCATTAGCGGGAGGGCAAGAGACCCAGTACTTC. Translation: CSGSPLAGGQETQYF.

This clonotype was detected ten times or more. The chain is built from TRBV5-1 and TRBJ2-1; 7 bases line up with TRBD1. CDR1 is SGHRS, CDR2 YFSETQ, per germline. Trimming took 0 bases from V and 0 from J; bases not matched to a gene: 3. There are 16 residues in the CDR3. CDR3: CASSLGAGGSYNEQFF. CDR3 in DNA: TGCGCCAGCAGCTTGGGCGCAGGGGGCTCCTACAATGAGCAGTTCTTC. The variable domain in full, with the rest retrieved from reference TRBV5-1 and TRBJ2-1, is KAGVTQTPRYLIKTRGQQVTLSCSPISGHRSVSWYQQTPGQGLQFLFEYFSETQRNKGNFPGRFSGRQFSNSRSEMNVSTLELGDSALYLCASSLGAGGSYNEQFFGPGTRLTVL.

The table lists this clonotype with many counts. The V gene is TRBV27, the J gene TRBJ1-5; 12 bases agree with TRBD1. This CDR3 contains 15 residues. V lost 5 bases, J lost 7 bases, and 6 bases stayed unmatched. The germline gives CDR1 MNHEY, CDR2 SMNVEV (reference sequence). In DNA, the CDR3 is TGTGCCAGCAGTCCCGGGACAGGGGGCAGGCAGCCCCAGCATTTT. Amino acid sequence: CASSPGTGGRQPQHF.